These T cell receptor beta chains were read from a single sample in a study of T cells after posttransplantation cyclophosphamide. Method: immunoSEQ multiplex PCR; TCRdb's copy keeps in-frame clones and lacks some. Listed for the sample are some 37,000 clones, none seen a single time. Source material: PBMCs. All receptors come from a girl aged 10 to 17 in good health, CMV-negative, and a related stem cell transplant donor. Each CDR3 is given with its conserved first and last residue. The D gene is left open where the match is weak. The size entry is marked missing in some rows and otherwise reads once, few, many or a size class.

j_call | v_call | clone_size | d_call | cdr3_aa | cdr3_nt
TRBJ2-1 | TRBV11-2 | few | . | CASSSLWGYRYNEQFF | TGTGCCAGCAGCTCCCTCTGGGGCTACCGATACAATGAGCAGTTCTTC
TRBJ1-5 | TRBV18 | few | TRBD1 | CASSRQGNQPQHF | TGTGCCAGCTCACGACAGGGAAATCAGCCCCAGCATTTT
TRBJ1-2 | TRBV5-5 | few | . | CASTVGAEPTNGYTF | TGTGCCAGCACCGTGGGGGCGGAACCTACTAATGGCTACACCTTC
TRBJ2-7 | TRBV6-5 | many | . | CASSYEGVDPYEQYF | TGTGCCAGCAGTTACGAGGGCGTGGACCCCTACGAGCAGTACTTC
TRBJ2-4 | TRBV11-1 | many | TRBD2 | CASSYGTSGRARKNIQYF | TGTGCCAGCAGCTACGGGACTAGCGGGAGGGCCCGGAAAAACATTCAGTACTTC
TRBJ1-1 | TRBV7-6 | many | . | CASSVFAHRRNTEAFF | TGTGCCAGCAGCGTTTTTGCGCACAGGAGGAACACTGAAGCTTTCTTT
TRBJ1-1 | TRBV7-9 | many | TRBD1 | CASRDTGGNTEAFF | TGTGCCAGCAGAGATACAGGGGGAAACACTGAAGCTTTCTTT
TRBJ1-1 | TRBV5-1 | many | . | CASSFNTGALRTEAFF | TGCGCCAGCAGCTTCAATACAGGTGCCTTGCGGACTGAAGCTTTCTTT
TRBJ1-2 | TRBV5-1 | many | . | CASSFSGGYYGYTF | TGCGCCAGCAGCTTCTCGGGTGGCTACTATGGCTACACCTTC
TRBJ2-7 | TRBV11-2 | many | TRBD2 | CASSLGSGRAYEQYF | TGTGCCAGCAGCTTGGGAAGCGGGAGGGCCTACGAGCAGTACTTC
TRBJ2-5 | TRBV6-6 | many | TRBD1 | CASVPGTGVLAQYF | TGTGCCAGCGTACCAGGGACAGGGGTATTGGCCCAGTACTTC
TRBJ1-1 | TRBV6-5 | many | . | CASRTGPEAFF | TGTGCCAGCAGGACAGGTCCTGAAGCTTTCTTT
TRBJ2-7 | TRBV2 | few | TRBD1 | CASTGDRLYEQYF | TGTGCCAGCACCGGGGACAGGCTCTACGAGCAGTACTTC
TRBJ1-1 | TRBV5-1 | many | TRBD1 | CASTNTGQGNTEAFF | TGCGCCAGCACCAATACCGGACAGGGGAACACTGAAGCTTTCTTT
TRBJ1-5 | TRBV6-4 | . | . | CASSDRTAENQPQHF | TGTGCCAGCAGTGACCGGACAGCTGAAAATCAGCCCCAGCATTTT
TRBJ2-3 | TRBV28 | few | TRBD2 | CASTPGGSTDTQYF | TGTGCCAGCACTCCGGGGGGTAGCACAGATACGCAGTATTTT
TRBJ2-1 | TRBV28 | many | TRBD1 | CASSGTGTAYNEQFF | TGTGCCAGCAGTGGGACCGGGACAGCCTACAATGAGCAGTTCTTC
TRBJ2-2 | TRBV2 | . | . | CASRTYLNTGELFF | TGTGCCAGCAGAACCTATTTAAACACCGGGGAGCTGTTTTTT
TRBJ2-7 | TRBV2 | many | TRBD2 | CASIVSGRKYEQYF | TGTGCCAGCATAGTAAGCGGGAGGAAATACGAGCAGTACTTC
TRBJ1-1 | TRBV5-8 | many | . | CASSPTGTPTNTEAFF | TGTGCCAGCAGCCCAACAGGGACACCGACGAACACTGAAGCTTTCTTT
TRBJ2-7 | TRBV30 | few | . | CAWSVSAYEQYF | TGTGCCTGGAGTGTTAGCGCCTACGAGCAGTACTTC
TRBJ1-5 | TRBV2 | . | TRBD1 | CASSAQETGAYQPQHF | TGTGCCAGCAGTGCGCAAGAGACAGGGGCCTATCAGCCCCAGCATTTT
TRBJ2-7 | TRBV4-1 | many | TRBD2 | CASRIQDSLAGVEYEQYF | TGCGCCAGCAGGATACAAGACTCACTAGCGGGAGTTGAGTACGAGCAGTACTTC
TRBJ2-1 | TRBV19 | many | . | CASTLEASAYNEQFF | TGTGCCAGTACCCTAGAGGCTAGCGCTTACAATGAGCAGTTCTTC
TRBJ2-3 | TRBV5-4 | many | . | CASSRGLADTQYF | TGTGCCAGTTCAAGGGGACTTGCAGATACGCAGTATTTT
TRBJ2-1 | TRBV5-4 | many | . | CASSFGVAYNEQFF | TGTGCCAGCAGCTTCGGGGTCGCCTACAATGAGCAGTTCTTC
TRBJ2-5 | TRBV10-3 | many | . | CAINPGPRETQYF | TGTGCCATCAACCCTGGCCCTAGGGAGACCCAGTACTTC
TRBJ2-1 | TRBV7-3 | many | . | CASSLIAGLDNEQFF | TGTGCCAGCAGCTTAATCGCAGGGTTGGACAATGAGCAGTTCTTC
TRBJ1-2 | TRBV7-9 | many | . | CASSLERGGYTF | TGTGCCAGCAGCTTAGAGCGGGGAGGCTACACCTTC